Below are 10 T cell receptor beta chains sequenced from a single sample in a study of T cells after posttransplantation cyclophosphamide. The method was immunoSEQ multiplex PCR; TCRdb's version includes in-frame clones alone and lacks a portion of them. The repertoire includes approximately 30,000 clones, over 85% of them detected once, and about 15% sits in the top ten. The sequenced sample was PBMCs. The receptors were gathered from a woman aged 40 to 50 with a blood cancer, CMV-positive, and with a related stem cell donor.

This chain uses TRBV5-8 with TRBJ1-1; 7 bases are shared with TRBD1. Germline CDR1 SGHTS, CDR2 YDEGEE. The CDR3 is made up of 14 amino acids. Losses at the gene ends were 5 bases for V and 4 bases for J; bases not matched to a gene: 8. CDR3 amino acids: CASSPFRGSTEAFF. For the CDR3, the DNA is TGTGCCAGCAGTCCTTTCAGGGGGTCCACTGAAGCTTTCTTT.

For the CDR3, the DNA is TGTGCCAGCAGCTTAGGGGGTTGGACAGGGGGCAATGAGCAGTTCTTC. It yields the protein CASSLGGWTGGNEQFF. The chain recombines TRBV7-9 with TRBJ2-1, with 10 bases identical to TRBD1. Trimming at V came to 1 base and at J to 6 bases, leaving 6 bases not matched to a gene. The CDR3 has 16 amino acids. Germline V gene data show CDR1 as SEHNR and CDR2 as FQNEAQ (reference sequence).

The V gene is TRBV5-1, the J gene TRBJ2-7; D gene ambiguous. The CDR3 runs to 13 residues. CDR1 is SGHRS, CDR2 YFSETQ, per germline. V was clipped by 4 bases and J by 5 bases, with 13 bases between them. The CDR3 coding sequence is TGCGCCAGCAGCCCGGGTGCAGTTAACGAGCAGTACTTC. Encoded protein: CASSPGAVNEQYF.

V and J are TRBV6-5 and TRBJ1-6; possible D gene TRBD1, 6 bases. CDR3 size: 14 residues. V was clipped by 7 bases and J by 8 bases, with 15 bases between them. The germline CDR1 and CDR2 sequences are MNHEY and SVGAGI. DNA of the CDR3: TGTGCCAGCACCCTAAGGGGGTGGGATTCACCCCTCCACTTT. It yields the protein CASTLRGWDSPLHF.

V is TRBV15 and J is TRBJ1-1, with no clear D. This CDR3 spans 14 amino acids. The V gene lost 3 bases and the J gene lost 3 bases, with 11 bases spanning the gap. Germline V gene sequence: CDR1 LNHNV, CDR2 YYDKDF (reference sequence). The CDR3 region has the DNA TGTGCCACCAGCAGTGCCTACGGGGACACTGAAGCTTTCTTT. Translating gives CATSSAYGDTEAFF.

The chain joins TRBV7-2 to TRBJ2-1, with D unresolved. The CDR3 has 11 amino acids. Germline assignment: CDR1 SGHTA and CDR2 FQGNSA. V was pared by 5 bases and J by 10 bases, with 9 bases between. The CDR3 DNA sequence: TGTGCCAGCAGCCCCAGTTGGGAGCAGTTCTTC. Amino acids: CASSPSWEQFF.

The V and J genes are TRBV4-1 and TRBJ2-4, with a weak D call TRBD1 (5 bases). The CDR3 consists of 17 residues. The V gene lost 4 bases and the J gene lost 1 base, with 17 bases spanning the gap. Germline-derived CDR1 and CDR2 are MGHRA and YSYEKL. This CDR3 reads CASSPLTGVAAKNIQYF. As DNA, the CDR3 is TGCGCCAGCAGCCCTCTTACAGGCGTCGCGGCCAAAAACATTCAGTACTTC.

Written as DNA, the CDR3 is TGTGCCAGCAGTTTCTCAGCGGGGGGGAACACCGGGGAGCTGTTTTTT. This codes for CASSFSAGGNTGELFF. V and J are TRBV6-5 and TRBJ2-2; 9 nucleotides agree with TRBD2. CDR1 is MNHEY, CDR2 SVGAGI, per germline. J lost 1 base, V lost 4 bases, and 4 bases had no gene match. The CDR3 consists of 16 residues.

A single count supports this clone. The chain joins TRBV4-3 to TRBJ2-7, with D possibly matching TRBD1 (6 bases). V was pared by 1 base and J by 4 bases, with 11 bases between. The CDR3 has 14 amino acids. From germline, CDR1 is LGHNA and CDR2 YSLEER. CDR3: CASSQAQGQYEQYF. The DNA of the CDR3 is TGCGCCAGCAGCCAAGCCCAAGGACAGTACGAGCAGTACTTC.

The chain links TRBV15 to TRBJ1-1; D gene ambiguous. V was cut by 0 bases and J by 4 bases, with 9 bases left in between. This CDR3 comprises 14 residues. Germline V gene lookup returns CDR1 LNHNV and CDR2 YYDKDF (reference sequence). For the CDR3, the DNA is TGTGCCACCAGCAGAGATTCTGGCGGCACTGAAGCTTTCTTT. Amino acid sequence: CATSRDSGGTEAFF.